This entry describes one T cell receptor (beta chain). The data were taken from a study of blood T cell repertoires in COVID-19. About the research overall: Samples taken during acute and convalescent COVID-19 were collected in the United States, Italy and Spain.

The germline V gene has CDR1 MGHRA and CDR2 YSYEKL. V lost 5 bases and J lost 3, with 16 bases in between. The CDR3 runs to 15 residues. In the original workflow: Reference gene primer amplification yielded estimated nucleated cell counts. Method: immunoSEQ multiplex PCR; TCRdb's copy keeps in-frame clones and lacks some. Clonal size and the V and J genes are those of that table, whereas D and trimming came from the DNA. The profile shows under 250,000 clones, about 89% of them singletons. Sequencing input: peripheral blood. The chain combines TRBV4-1 with TRBJ1-2, with D possibly being TRBD1 (6 bases). This TCR came from a woman aged 40 to 49 with acute or convalescent COVID-19. CDR3 nucleotide sequence: TGCGCCAGCAGCTCCATTCGACAGGCTGACTATGGCTACACCTTC. It is translated as CASSSIRQADYGYTF.